The next 5 T cell receptor beta chains were all read from a single sample in a study of shared clonotypes between healthy human individuals. Produced via immunoSEQ multiplex PCR; TCRdb's table is partial and in-frame only. The sample consists of under 1 million clones, 96% of them appearing once. Naive CD8 cells lacked CD45RO and underwent positive selection for CCR7, leaving out terminally differentiated effector memory CD45RA+ cells. The specimen was naive CD8+ T cells sorted from blood. The origin of the receptors is a man younger than 45 in good health.

J is TRBJ2-7 and V is TRBV6-5, with 8 positions matching TRBD1. The CDR3 runs to 15 residues. With 1 base clipped from V and 2 bases from J, the junction kept 4 bases outside the gene matches. Germline CDR1 MNHEY, CDR2 SVGAGI. The CDR3 region has the DNA TGTGCCAGCAGTTACTTCACAGGGGGGACCTACGAGCAGTACTTC. Translation: CASSYFTGGTYEQYF.

The chain carries TRBV27 and TRBJ2-7; 8 bases are a match to TRBD1. The CDR3 totals 15 residues. The V gene's germline CDR1 is MNHEY and CDR2 SMNVEV (reference sequence). The J segment lost 4 bases and the V segment lost 5 bases, leaving 10 bases of the junction unmatched. CDR3 protein: CASSLGQGIRYEQYF. CDR3 coding DNA: TGTGCCAGCAGTCTAGGACAGGGTATAAGGTACGAGCAGTACTTC.

V gene TRBV7-2 combines with J gene TRBJ1-2; no clear D gene. V was trimmed by 0 bases and J by 4 bases, leaving 15 bases between them. Germline values: CDR1 SGHTA, CDR2 FQGNSA. The CDR3 covers 16 residues. CDR3 DNA: TGTGCCAGCAGCTTAGCCCCTCTGACAACGACCTATGGCTACACCTTC. Translation gives CASSLAPLTTTYGYTF.

Concerning this clone itself: This CDR3 is also generated by other DNA sequences in the sample. The chain combines TRBV10-3 with TRBJ2-7, with D tentatively TRBD1 (6 bases). This CDR3 spans 13 amino acids. The V gene lost 0 bases and the J gene lost 3 bases, with 6 bases spanning the gap. From germline, CDR1 is ENHRY and CDR2 SYGVKD. The CDR3 reads CAISESTGYEQYF. The CDR3 DNA sequence: TGTGCCATCAGTGAGTCGACAGGCTACGAGCAGTACTTC.

The rearrangement links TRBV7-9 to TRBJ2-7; 8 nucleotides align to TRBD1. This CDR3 is built from 16 residues. The J segment lost 1 base and the V segment lost 0 bases, leaving 5 bases of the junction unmatched. Germline-derived CDR1 and CDR2 are SEHNR and FQNEAQ (reference sequence). The CDR3 sequence: CASSLAPGGVSYEQYF. The CDR3 DNA reads TGTGCCAGCAGCTTAGCCCCAGGGGGCGTATCCTACGAGCAGTACTTC.